This TCR beta chain was obtained from a study of neoadjuvant anti-PD-1 for oral cavity cancer. Turning to the study itself: Most patients had three to four biweekly doses of 3 mg/kg nivolumab before resection. Around day 43, patients without progression received a fourth nivolumab dose before surgery.

Sequencing used immunoSEQ multiplex PCR; TCRdb keeps in-frame clones, though not all of them. The table includes 40,000 to 50,000 clones, approximately 80% detected once. This clone has a handful of counts. Trimming stripped 2 bases from V and 2 bases from J, with 10 bases between. The CDR3 sequence is 15 residues long. Germline V gene lookup returns CDR1 MNHNS and CDR2 SASEGT. Time point described: after neoadjuvant nivolumab, at surgical resection. Blood cells were analyzed directly, without culture or expansion. The J gene is TRBJ1-5, the V gene TRBV6-1; maybe TRBD1 (6 bases). Sequencing was performed on PBMCs, taken after nivolumab (anti-PD-1) treatment. The receptor was derived from a person aged 35 to 85 with oral cavity squamous cell carcinoma. DNA for the CDR3: TGTGCCAGCAGTGAAAACCCAGGGGGCAATCAGCCCCAGCATTTT. It codes for CASSENPGGNQPQHF.